A single sample is the source of the 30 T cell receptor beta chains below, sequenced in a study of blood T cell repertoires in COVID-19. The repertoire was sequenced with immunoSEQ multiplex PCR; TCRdb's copy has only in-frame clones and lacks some. In the table there are more than 95,000 clones, about four fifths of which are singletons. The sequencing input was peripheral blood. These receptors came from a man aged 60 to 69 with acute or convalescent COVID-19.

V usage is TRBV28 and J usage is TRBJ2-3; a weak D match, TRBD2 (6 bases). The CDR3 is made up of 16 amino acids. Per germline, CDR1 MDHEN and CDR2 SYDVKM. Trimming shortened V by 4 bases and J by 2 bases, and 16 bases separated the two germline ends. As DNA, the CDR3 is TGTGCCAGCAGTTCAATCGGAGGGCGGTTCACAGATACGCAGTATTTT. This translates into CASSSIGGRFTDTQYF.

The chain combines TRBV7-2 with TRBJ2-4; 12 bases line up with TRBD2. Germline CDR1 is SGHTA and CDR2 is FQGNSA. Trimming at V came to 5 bases and at J to 7 bases, leaving 6 bases not matched to a gene. The CDR3 is 15 residues long. The DNA of the CDR3 is TGTGCCAGCAGCACCAGACTAGCGGGAGCTAACATTCAGTACTTC. Translation gives CASSTRLAGANIQYF.

For the CDR3, the DNA is TGTGCCAGCAGTTACGGGACAGGGTTATACAATGAGCAGTTCTTC. Amino acids: CASSYGTGLYNEQFF. The chain couples TRBV6-5 to TRBJ2-1, with 9 bases that match TRBD1. The CDR3 runs 15 residues. Germline-derived CDR1 and CDR2 are MNHEY and SVGAGI. V lost 2 bases and J lost 4; bases outside the gene matches: 3.

The rearrangement uses TRBV4-1 and TRBJ2-1, with D unresolved. CDR1 is MGHRA, CDR2 YSYEKL, per germline. The CDR3 length is 18 residues. V was shortened by 2 bases and J by 7 bases, with 24 bases between the two germline ends. The CDR3 sequence: CASSQILQPLIRVNEQFF. CDR3 bases: TGCGCCAGCAGCCAAATTTTACAACCCCTTATCCGTGTGAATGAGCAGTTCTTC.

This clone was seen only a few times. The chain uses TRBV5-8 and TRBJ2-7; 7 bases are a match to TRBD2. Trimming took 8 bases from V and 3 from J; bases not matched to a gene: 11. Germline lookup yields CDR1 SGHTS and CDR2 YDEGEE. The CDR3 is 14 amino acids. The CDR3 DNA reads as TGTGCCAGTACACCTTGGGGAGGGGACTACGAGCAGTACTTC. The encoded protein is CASTPWGGDYEQYF.

The CDR3 loop reads CASNGRDRGNQPQHF. The CDR3 DNA sequence: TGTGCCAGCAACGGCCGGGACAGGGGCAATCAGCCCCAGCATTTT. The V gene is TRBV6-5, the J gene TRBJ1-5, with 9 bases lining up with TRBD1. This CDR3 is 15 amino acids long. The J segment lost 2 bases and the V segment lost 7 bases, leaving 6 bases of the junction unmatched. Germline CDR1 reads MNHEY; CDR2 reads SVGAGI.

The chain recombines TRBV6-6 with TRBJ2-7; unclear D gene. V lost 5 bases and J lost 7, with 9 bases in between. This CDR3 region has 11 residues. CDR1 and CDR2 (germline): MNHNY, SVGAGI (reference sequence). The CDR3 region has the DNA TGTGCCAGCAGTCCCAACAGAGAGCAGTACTTC. Amino acids: CASSPNREQYF.

This rearrangement joins TRBV5-1 to TRBJ2-5; D is uncertain. This CDR3 comprises 13 residues. V gave up 2 bases and J gave up 2 bases, with 7 bases separating them. Germline V gives CDR1 SGHRS, CDR2 YFSETQ. DNA for the CDR3: TGCGCCAGCAGCTTTGGGCAGCAAGAGACCCAGTACTTC. This gives the protein CASSFGQQETQYF.

This clone occurred once. V gene TRBV7-8 combines with J gene TRBJ2-7; D is possibly TRBD2 (6 bases). There are 13 residues in the CDR3. V dropped 0 bases and J dropped 4 bases, with 7 bases sitting between them. CDR1 is SGHVS, CDR2 FQNEAQ, per germline. CDR3 bases: TGTGCCAGCAGCTTAGCACGGGGGTACGAGCAGTACTTC. Amino acids: CASSLARGYEQYF.

The V call is TRBV6-5, the J call TRBJ2-3; possibly TRBD1 for D (6 bases). With 11 bases removed from V and 1 base from J, the gap between germline ends came to 13 bases. The germline gives CDR1 MNHEY, CDR2 SVGAGI. The CDR3 is made up of 13 amino acids. The CDR3, as DNA: TGTGCCTCCTGGGGACAACGCACAGATACGCAGTATTTT. Translation: CASWGQRTDTQYF.

This clone was observed once. The V and J genes are TRBV10-1 and TRBJ2-7, with D perhaps TRBD2 (6 bases). Per germline, CDR1 WNHNN and CDR2 SYGVQD (reference sequence). V lost 3 bases, J lost 1 base, and 10 bases lay in between. The CDR3 loop spans 14 amino acids. Here the CDR3 reads CASSDSGASYEQYF. The CDR3 bases are TGCGCCAGCAGTGACTCGGGAGCTTCCTACGAGCAGTACTTC.

The chain uses TRBV24-1 and TRBJ1-4, with 10 bases fitting TRBD1. There are 14 residues in the CDR3. Germline-derived CDR1 and CDR2 are KGHDR and SFDVKD. V lost 9 bases, J lost 6 bases, and 6 bases stayed unmatched. This chain's CDR3 is CATLQDRGDEKLFF. For the CDR3, the DNA is TGTGCCACCCTTCAGGACAGGGGGGATGAAAAACTGTTTTTT.

V is TRBV28 and J is TRBJ1-3, with D possibly being TRBD1 (5 bases). Trimming pared 1 base from V and 4 bases from J, leaving 11 bases between. This CDR3 region has 15 residues. CDR1 is MDHEN, CDR2 SYDVKM, per germline. The CDR3 reads CASSLLGATGNTIYF. CDR3 in DNA: TGTGCCAGCAGTTTATTAGGGGCTACAGGAAACACCATATATTTT. Together with reference TRBV28 and TRBJ1-3, the CDR3 gives the full variable domain: DVKVTQSSRYLVKRTGEKVFLECVQDMDHENMFWYRQDPGLGLRLIYFSYDVKMKEKGDIPEGYSVSREKKERFSLILESASTNQTSMYLCASSLLGATGNTIYFGEGSWLTVV.

This clone was observed a few times. V is TRBV24-1 and J is TRBJ2-1; 9 positions match TRBD1. V shed 7 bases and J 4 bases; nucleotides not matched to a gene: 7. The CDR3 contains 15 residues. The germline V gene encodes CDR1 KGHDR and CDR2 SFDVKD. This CDR3 is CATSTGQGLYNEQFF. In DNA form, the CDR3 reads TGTGCCACCAGCACGGGACAGGGTCTTTACAATGAGCAGTTCTTC.

V usage is TRBV4-1 and J usage is TRBJ1-2, with TRBD1 as a possible D gene (6 bases). CDR1 and CDR2 (germline): MGHRA, YSYEKL. CDR3 size: 13 residues. V lost 3 bases and J lost 4, with 9 bases in between. The CDR3 spells CASSQGAGYGYTF. CDR3 coding DNA: TGCGCCAGCAGCCAGGGGGCGGGCTATGGCTACACCTTC.

This chain joins TRBV12-3 or TRBV12-4 and TRBJ2-5; D call uncertain. V gave up 5 bases and J gave up 2 bases, with 3 bases separating them. This CDR3 is 11 amino acids long. CDR3 DNA sequence: TGTGCCAGCAGTCTACAAGAGACCCAGTACTTC. Its protein is CASSLQETQYF.

The chain combines TRBV11-1 with TRBJ2-5, with D maybe TRBD2 (5 bases). The germline V gene has CDR1 SGHAT and CDR2 FQDESV (reference sequence). The CDR3 runs 13 residues. The V end was cut by 5 bases, the J end by 5 bases, with 12 bases between. CDR3 bases: TGTGCCAGCAGCCCTTCCAGGAGGGAGACCCAGTACTTC. This sequence encodes CASSPSRRETQYF.

This clone has just one count. The rearrangement uses TRBV28 and TRBJ2-7; 10 positions match TRBD1. Germline lookup yields CDR1 MDHEN and CDR2 SYDVKM. The J segment lost 12 bases and the V segment lost 6 bases, leaving 14 bases of the junction unmatched. There are 14 residues in the CDR3. The CDR3 nucleotides read TGTGCCAGCAGCGGGACAGGGGAACGGTACGGTGCGTACTTC. Its translation is CASSGTGERYGAYF.

The V gene is TRBV9, the J gene TRBJ2-1; TRBD2 aligns across 8 bases. With 4 bases clipped from V and 4 bases from J, the junction kept 10 bases outside the gene matches. CDR1 is SGDLS, CDR2 YYNGEE, per germline. This CDR3 region has 16 residues. CDR3: CASSPLGSGVYNEQFF. Here the CDR3 DNA reads TGTGCCAGCAGCCCCCTCGGTAGCGGGGTTTACAATGAGCAGTTCTTC. The complete variable domain, with remaining parts taken from reference TRBV9 and TRBJ2-1, reads DSGVTQTPKHLITATGQRVTLRCSPRSGDLSVYWYQQSLDQGLQFLIQYYNGEERAKGNILERFSAQQFPDLHSELNLSSLELGDSALYFCASSPLGSGVYNEQFFGPGTRLTVL.

This clone was observed a single time. V and J are TRBV2 and TRBJ2-5; no clear D. This CDR3 region has 14 residues. Trimming cost V 1 base and J 5 bases, with 11 bases left between them. Germline CDR1 and CDR2: SNHLY and FYNNEI. CDR3 protein: CASSEVNGAETQYF. The CDR3 nucleotides read TGTGCCAGCAGTGAAGTCAATGGTGCGGAGACCCAGTACTTC.

CDR3 amino acids: CASSIKIPGLAGGPGELFF. CDR3 DNA: TGTGCCAGTAGTATAAAGATCCCGGGACTAGCGGGAGGGCCCGGGGAGCTGTTTTTT. The V and J genes are TRBV19 and TRBJ2-2; 16 bases map to TRBD2. The V segment lost 2 bases and the J segment 6 bases; nucleotides outside the gene matches: 9. The germline V gene encodes CDR1 LNHDA and CDR2 SQIVND (reference sequence). The CDR3 covers 19 residues. The whole variable domain, remainder taken from reference TRBV19 and TRBJ2-2, is DGGITQSPKYLFRKEGQNVTLSCEQNLNHDAMYWYRQDPGQGLRLIYYSQIVNDFQKGDIAEGYSVSREKKESFPLTVTSAQKNPTAFYLCASSIKIPGLAGGPGELFFGEGSRLTVL.

The genes are TRBV5-1 and TRBJ2-5; 14 nucleotides line up with TRBD2. Looked up from germline, CDR1 is SGHRS and CDR2 is YFSETQ. This CDR3 has 15 residues. V lost 6 bases and J lost 5; bases outside the gene matches: 6. CDR3 protein: CASMGLAGVSETQYF. CDR3 DNA: TGCGCCAGCATGGGACTAGCGGGAGTAAGCGAGACCCAGTACTTC.

The chain couples TRBV14 to TRBJ1-3, with a weak D call TRBD1 (6 bases). Trimming took 4 bases from V and 4 from J, leaving 11 bases between them. Looked up from germline, CDR1 is SGHDN and CDR2 is FVKESK. The CDR3 contains 14 residues. The CDR3 loop reads CASSPGHYGNTIYF. In DNA form, the CDR3 reads TGTGCCAGCAGCCCGGGACATTACGGAAACACCATATATTTT.

The rearrangement uses TRBV15 and TRBJ2-5, with D maybe TRBD2 (5 bases). V was clipped by 0 bases and J by 5 bases, with 13 bases between them. This CDR3 region has 15 residues. The germline V gene encodes CDR1 LNHNV and CDR2 YYDKDF (reference sequence). The CDR3 spells CATSREGVREETQYF. CDR3 in DNA: TGTGCCACCAGCAGAGAAGGAGTAAGGGAGGAGACCCAGTACTTC.

The chain couples TRBV7-6 to TRBJ2-3; 10 bases agree with TRBD2. Germline CDR1 and CDR2: SGHVS and FNYEAQ. There are 15 residues in the CDR3. Germline trimming cut 4 bases from V and 0 bases from J; bases unmatched to any gene: 1. The CDR3 bases are TGTGCCAGCAGCTCTAGCGGGGGTAGCACAGATACGCAGTATTTT. Translated, it gives CASSSSGGSTDTQYF.

The V gene is TRBV9, the J gene TRBJ2-6; no firm D call. V gave up 0 bases and J gave up 5 bases, with 6 bases separating them. This CDR3 is 14 amino acids long. Germline lookup yields CDR1 SGDLS and CDR2 YYNGEE. DNA for the CDR3: TGTGCCAGCAGCGTAGCCGTTTGGGCCAACGTCCTGACTTTC. Amino acids: CASSVAVWANVLTF.

V and J are TRBV28 and TRBJ2-1; maybe TRBD2 (6 bases). The V end lost 6 bases, the J end lost 9 bases, and 12 bases lay between the germline ends. Germline V lookup: CDR1 MDHEN, CDR2 SYDVKM. The CDR3 has 12 residues. The CDR3 DNA reads TGTGCCAGCAGCCGAACTAGCATTGAGCAGTTCTTC. As protein: CASSRTSIEQFF.

The chain recombines TRBV5-1 with TRBJ2-1; D not resolved. CDR1 and CDR2 from the germline V gene are SGHRS and YFSETQ. The V gene lost 3 bases and the J gene lost 4 bases, with 8 bases spanning the gap. This CDR3 spans 13 amino acids. The DNA of the CDR3 is TGCGCCAGCAGCTCCGACGGGTACAATGAGCAGTTCTTC. This gives the protein CASSSDGYNEQFF.

This chain joins TRBV4-1 and TRBJ2-1; 8 bases fit TRBD2. The CDR3 extends over 17 amino acids. The V gene end was trimmed by 5 bases and the J gene end by 1 base; junction bases not matched to a gene: 10. The germline CDR1 and CDR2 sequences are MGHRA and YSYEKL. The CDR3 DNA reads TGCGCCAGCAGCTCCCCCCCCGGGAGGGCTTCCTACAATGAGCAGTTCTTC. Its translation is CASSSPPGRASYNEQFF.

V and J are TRBV5-1 and TRBJ1-1; D unresolved. Trimming took 2 bases from V and 5 from J, leaving 13 bases between them. Germline V gene data show CDR1 as SGHRS and CDR2 as YFSETQ. The CDR3 is 14 amino acids. CDR3 in amino acids: CASSLDRVRTEAFF. CDR3 DNA: TGCGCCAGCAGCTTAGACCGCGTGCGGACTGAAGCTTTCTTT. Variable domain in full (rest from reference TRBV5-1 and TRBJ1-1): KAGVTQTPRYLIKTRGQQVTLSCSPISGHRSVSWYQQTPGQGLQFLFEYFSETQRNKGNFPGRFSGRQFSNSRSEMNVSTLELGDSALYLCASSLDRVRTEAFFGQGTRLTVV.